The rows below give T cell receptor beta chains drawn from one sample of a study of shared clonotypes between healthy human individuals. Sequencing was performed with immunoSEQ multiplex PCR; in TCRdb, only in-frame clones are kept and a portion is missing. The table records approximately 1.5 million clones, approximately 98% of them present only once. Input material: naive CD4+ T cells sorted from blood. The receptors shown here come from a young man in good health. Both conserved end residues are part of each CDR3. Fields, in order: CDR3 protein, CDR3 DNA, V gene, J gene, D gene, clone size. D genes are given only for firm matches. Not every row has a clone size; where given, it reads once, few, many or a size class.

CASSQARDPYNEQFF	TGTGCCAGCAGCCAGGCGCGGGATCCCTACAATGAGCAGTTCTTC	TRBV14	TRBJ2-1	-	-
CASSPRQEQYF	TGTGCCAGCAGCCCCCGACAAGAGCAGTACTTC	TRBV9	TRBJ2-7	-	-
CASSLGQKPYEQYF	TGTGCCAGCTCACTGGGACAGAAGCCCTACGAGCAGTACTTC	TRBV18	TRBJ2-7	TRBD1	-
CASSYNPGASYEQYF	TGTGCCAGCAGTTACAATCCGGGCGCCTCCTACGAGCAGTACTTC	TRBV6-5	TRBJ2-7	-	-
CAWSVRAYNEQFF	TGTGCCTGGAGTGTGAGGGCATACAATGAGCAGTTCTTC	TRBV30	TRBJ2-1	-	-
CASSLAVDSAGGKLFF	TGTGCCAGCAGCTTAGCGGTGGACAGCGCCGGGGGAAAACTGTTTTTT	TRBV7-9	TRBJ1-4	-	-
CASSLNGRSDTQYF	TGCGCCAGCAGCTTGAACGGGAGATCAGATACGCAGTATTTT	TRBV5-1	TRBJ2-3	-	-
CATSRNVPGPRGDEQFF	TGTGCCACCAGCAGAAACGTACCGGGACCCCGCGGAGATGAGCAGTTCTTC	TRBV15	TRBJ2-1	-	-
CASSILAGGPLEQYF	TGTGCCAGTAGTATATTAGCGGGAGGGCCGTTGGAGCAGTACTTC	TRBV19	TRBJ2-7	TRBD2	-
CASSPVETSGSYEQYF	TGTGCCAGCTCACCAGTCGAGACTAGCGGGAGTTACGAGCAGTACTTC	TRBV18	TRBJ2-7	TRBD2	-
CASSFGIYNEQFF	TGTGCCAGCAGCTTTGGAATCTACAATGAGCAGTTCTTC	TRBV7-2	TRBJ2-1	-	-
CASILRGTGKTYEQYF	TGTGCCAGCATCCTTAGGGGGACAGGGAAGACCTACGAGCAGTACTTC	TRBV5-5	TRBJ2-7	TRBD1	-
CASSKGSSGRASYEQYF	TGTGCCAGCAGCAAGGGTTCTAGCGGGAGGGCCTCCTACGAGCAGTACTTC	TRBV21-1	TRBJ2-7	-	-
CASSLSRAVYEQYF	TGTGCCAGCAGTTTGTCCAGGGCCGTCTACGAGCAGTACTTC	TRBV28	TRBJ2-7	-	-
CASSLGADTQYF	TGCGCCAGCAGCTTGGGGGCTGATACGCAGTATTTT	TRBV5-1	TRBJ2-3	-	-
CASSYGNPYGYTF	TGTGCCAGCAGTTACGGGAACCCCTATGGCTACACCTTC	TRBV6-6	TRBJ1-2	-	-
CASGGPGELFF	TGTGCCAGCGGAGGTCCCGGGGAGCTGTTTTTT	TRBV6-1	TRBJ2-2	-	few
CASSLDLSQHF	TGTGCCAGCAGCTTGGACCTGTCCCAGCATTTT	TRBV5-8	TRBJ1-5	-	once
CASRCKGSNQPQHF	TGTGCCAGCAGGTGTAAGGGGAGCAATCAGCCCCAGCATTTT	TRBV21-1	TRBJ1-5	-	-
CASILLAGLDEQFF	TGTGCCAGCATCTTACTAGCGGGATTGGATGAGCAGTTCTTC	TRBV2	TRBJ2-1	TRBD2	-
CASSRTTGGTDTQYF	TGTGCCAGCAGCCGGACGACAGGGGGCACAGATACGCAGTATTTT	TRBV11-3	TRBJ2-3	TRBD1	-
CASSVQASTDTQYF	TGTGCCAGCAGCGTTCAAGCTAGCACAGATACGCAGTATTTT	TRBV9	TRBJ2-3	-	-
CASSQETSGRQGTQYF	TGCGCCAGCAGCCAAGAGACTAGCGGACGACAAGGTACGCAGTATTTT	TRBV4-3	TRBJ2-3	TRBD2	once
CASSYSELSSYEQYF	TGTGCCAGCAGTTACTCAGAGTTGAGCTCCTACGAGCAGTACTTC	TRBV6-5	TRBJ2-7	-	-
CASSFAGGSIDEQFF	TGCGCCAGCAGCTTCGCGGGGGGTAGTATAGATGAGCAGTTCTTC	TRBV5-1	TRBJ2-1	TRBD2	-
CSARGRGGMVTEAFF	TGCAGCGCGCGGGGACGCGGGGGAATGGTCACTGAAGCTTTCTTT	TRBV29-1	TRBJ1-1	-	-
CASSVGRRDTGELFF	TGTGCCAGCAGCGTAGGGAGGAGGGACACCGGGGAGCTGTTTTTT	TRBV9	TRBJ2-2	-	once
CASSELGGAAKNIQYF	TGTGCCAGCAGTGAATTAGGGGGGGCAGCCAAAAACATTCAGTACTTC	TRBV2	TRBJ2-4	-	once
CASSWGRGTGDGYTF	TGCGCCAGCAGCTGGGGTCGCGGGACAGGGGATGGCTACACCTTC	TRBV5-1	TRBJ1-2	TRBD1	-
CASSSSGTGVYEQYF	TGTGCCAGCAGCTCATCCGGGACAGGGGTCTACGAGCAGTACTTC	TRBV28	TRBJ2-7	TRBD1	-
CASSAHKGGETQYF	TGTGCCAGCTCAGCGCACAAGGGGGGAGAGACCCAGTACTTC	TRBV18	TRBJ2-5	-	-
CSARARAEAFF	TGCAGTGCTAGAGCAAGGGCTGAAGCTTTCTTT	TRBV20-1	TRBJ1-1	-	-
CASSLETRETQYF	TGTGCCAGCAGCTTAGAGACAAGAGAGACCCAGTACTTC	TRBV7-2	TRBJ2-5	-	once
CSASGHYEQYF	TGCAGCGCTTCGGGCCACTACGAGCAGTACTTC	TRBV29-1	TRBJ2-7	-	-
CASSPRGYNEQFF	TGTGCCAGCAGCCCCCGCGGTTACAATGAGCAGTTCTTC	TRBV5-4	TRBJ2-1	-	-
CASSVASGVLAGGQETQYF	TGTGCCAGCAGCGTAGCATCGGGGGTCCTAGCGGGAGGGCAAGAGACCCAGTACTTC	TRBV9	TRBJ2-5	TRBD2	-
CASSVGQAPYEQYF	TGTGCCAGCAGTGTAGGACAGGCCCCCTACGAGCAGTACTTC	TRBV2	TRBJ2-7	TRBD1	-
CASSQGGPPFGQFF	TGTGCCAGCAGCCAAGGGGGACCCCCATTCGGGCAGTTCTTC	TRBV14	TRBJ2-1	-	once
CASSEKGQVRSNQPQHF	TGTGCCAGCAGCGAAAAAGGACAGGTCCGTAGCAATCAGCCCCAGCATTTT	TRBV7-2	TRBJ1-5	TRBD1	-
CASSPSPGQDGYTF	TGTGCCAGCAGCCCATCACCGGGACAGGATGGCTACACCTTC	TRBV7-9	TRBJ1-2	TRBD1	-
CSVGGPDYEQYF	TGCAGCGTTGGGGGCCCGGACTACGAGCAGTACTTC	TRBV29-1	TRBJ2-7	-	-
CSVGSRDSEAFF	TGCAGCGTTGGTTCCCGGGACAGTGAAGCTTTCTTT	TRBV29-1	TRBJ1-1	TRBD1	-
CASSEHRDRGHTEAFF	TGTGCCAGCAGTGAACATCGGGACAGGGGGCACACTGAAGCTTTCTTT	TRBV2	TRBJ1-1	TRBD1	-